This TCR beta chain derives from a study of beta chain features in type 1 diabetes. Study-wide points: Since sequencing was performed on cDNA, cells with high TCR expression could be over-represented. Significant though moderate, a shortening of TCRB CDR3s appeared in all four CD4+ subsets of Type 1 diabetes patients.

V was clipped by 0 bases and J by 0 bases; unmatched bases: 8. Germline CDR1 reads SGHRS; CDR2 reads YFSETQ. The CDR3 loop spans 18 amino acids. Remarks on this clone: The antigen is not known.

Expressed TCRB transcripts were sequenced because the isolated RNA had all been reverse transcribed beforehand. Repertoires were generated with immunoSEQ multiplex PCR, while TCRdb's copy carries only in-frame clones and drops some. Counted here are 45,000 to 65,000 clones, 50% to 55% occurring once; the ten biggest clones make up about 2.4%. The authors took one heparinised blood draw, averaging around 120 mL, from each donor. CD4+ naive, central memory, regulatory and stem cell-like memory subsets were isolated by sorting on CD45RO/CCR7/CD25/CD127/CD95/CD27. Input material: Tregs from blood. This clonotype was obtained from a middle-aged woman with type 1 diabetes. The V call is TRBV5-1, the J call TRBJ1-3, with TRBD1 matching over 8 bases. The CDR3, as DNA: TGCGCCAGCAGCTTGGACCCAGGACAGGGTTTCTCTGGAAACACCATATATTTT. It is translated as CASSLDPGQGFSGNTIYF.